Below, one T cell receptor beta chain is given with its context. Its antigen remains unknown. The source of the sample is a study of T cells after yellow fever vaccination. The V and J ends lost 0 bases and 2 bases respectively, with 7 bases between them. Germline V lookup: CDR1 KGHSH, CDR2 LQKENI. The CDR3 sequence is 14 residues long. The study's findings and limits: A large majority of primary-vaccination clones showed up again after the booster (96% CD4, 88% CD8).

UMIs and a universal primer site were added when TCR cDNA was made by 5'RACE template switching. TCRdb reprocessed the 5' RACE reads via MiXCR and lists one record per CDR3 protein. The data hold approximately 250,000 distinct CDR3 sequences, with approximately 5.2% observed a single time. This chain connects TRBV18 to TRBJ2-5; D is ambiguous. Sample: CD4+ T cells sorted from PBMCs, taken on the day of the yellow fever booster vaccination. The source of this sequence is a man younger than 35 who received the YFV17D yellow fever vaccine. The CDR3 DNA reads as TGTGCCAGCTCACCACCGAACGGGCAAGAGACCCAGTACTTC. Translation gives CASSPPNGQETQYF.